The clone carrying this T cell receptor (beta chain) was seen repeatedly, ten times or more. Antigen: not known. The data are from a study of blood T cells in healthy people across ages. A J-beta primer mix and a sample-barcoded 5' primer were used in a second PCR of roughly 6 to 12 cycles. MiXCR, applied by TCRdb to the 5' RACE reads, yields one record per CDR3 protein. The profile shows 1.5 million to 2 million distinct CDR3 sequences, 28% of them singletons. Whole-study results and caveats: More naive CD4+ cells and higher diversity were found in long-lived than in aged donors.

The sequence derives from a woman aged 25 to 39 in good health. The sequencing input was blood.

The CDR3 is CASTRDRLAGYTF. The DNA of the CDR3 is TGTGCCAGCACCCGGGACCGCCTAGCGGGCTACACCTTC. This chain uses TRBV12-3 or TRBV12-4 with TRBJ1-2, with D tentatively TRBD1 (5 bases). V was cut by 7 bases and J by 8 bases, with 17 bases left in between. CDR3 size: 13 residues.